One sample yielded the 30 T cell receptor beta chains listed below, sequenced in a study of CD8 T cells in ankylosing spondylitis (dated by TCRdb to about 2017). The paper's findings and limits, for the study overall: Blood from ankylosing spondylitis patients appeared to be characterized by a TCR beta motif made up of several highly homologous amino acid variants.

Which antigens these TCRs recognize remains unknown. The method was 5' RACE. Sequencing was carried out with an Illumina HiSeq 2500. TCRdb passed the public sequencing reads through fastp at Q25 and MiXCR, retaining productive beta sequences. For every CDR3 protein sequence, its rows merge into one entry that carries the most common genes and DNA. For this sample the table gives some 840,000 distinct CDR3 sequences, of which about 12% were detected only once. Together, the top ten hold approximately 0.5% of the sample. The sequenced material came from blood, either unsorted or a sorted T cell fraction (not recorded which). These receptors all come from a male donor with ankylosing spondylitis.

This clonotype showed up just a few times. The rearrangement links TRBV7-8 to TRBJ2-7; 15 nucleotides align to TRBD2. J was trimmed by 1 base and V by 1 base; bases with no gene match: 5. Germline V gene data show CDR1 as SGHVS and CDR2 as FQNEAQ. CDR3 length: 18 residues. CDR3 region: CASSLVGTSGGTSYEQYF. The CDR3 DNA is TGTGCCAGCAGCTTAGTGGGGACTAGCGGGGGGACATCCTACGAGCAGTACTTC.

The chain carries TRBV15 and TRBJ2-7; no clear D gene. Deletions cut 0 bases from V and 4 bases from J, with 7 bases between. Germline values: CDR1 LNHNV, CDR2 YYDKDF (reference sequence). The CDR3 is 13 amino acids. CDR3 sequence reads: CATSRDQSYEQYF. CDR3 nucleotide sequence: TGTGCCACCAGCAGAGATCAATCGTACGAGCAGTACTTC.

The chain recombines TRBV5-1 with TRBJ1-2, with TRBD1 matching over 9 bases. In germline, CDR1 is SGHRS, CDR2 YFSETQ. The CDR3 is made up of 15 amino acids. Trimming cost V 5 bases and J 4 bases; bases outside gene matches: 9. DNA of the CDR3: TGCGCCAGCAGATTCACAGGGGGCCAGGGCTATGGCTACACCTTC. This encodes CASRFTGGQGYGYTF. Combining the CDR3 with reference TRBV5-1 and TRBJ1-2 gives the whole variable domain KAGVTQTPRYLIKTRGQQVTLSCSPISGHRSVSWYQQTPGQGLQFLFEYFSETQRNKGNFPGRFSGRQFSNSRSEMNVSTLELGDSALYLCASRFTGGQGYGYTFGSGTRLTVV.

This clonotype was seen at least ten times. The chain uses TRBV18 and TRBJ2-3, with D tentatively TRBD1 or TRBD2 (5 bases each). Germline CDR1 is KGHSH and CDR2 is LQKENI. V dropped 4 bases and J dropped 1 base, with 9 bases sitting between them. This CDR3 contains 14 residues. CDR3 sequence reads: CASSLQGRTDTQYF. The CDR3 coding sequence is TGTGCCAGCTCACTGCAGGGACGCACAGATACGCAGTATTTT.

This clonotype was seen repeatedly, ten times or more. V and J are TRBV10-3 and TRBJ2-5, with D maybe TRBD1 (7 bases). Germline loops: CDR1 ENHRY, CDR2 SYGVKD. With 4 bases removed from V and 2 bases from J, the gap between germline ends came to 11 bases. CDR3 length equals 14 residues. CDR3 residues: CAISGRGRQETQYF. CDR3 nucleotide sequence: TGTGCCATCAGTGGGAGGGGGCGGCAAGAGACCCAGTACTTC.

The genes are TRBV24-1 and TRBJ2-1; D ambiguous. CDR3 length equals 12 residues. Germline V gene data show CDR1 as KGHDR and CDR2 as SFDVKD. V lost 5 bases to trimming and J lost 4 bases, with 5 bases between them. CDR3 sequence reads: CATSASYNEQFF. The CDR3 DNA reads as TGTGCCACCAGTGCTTCATACAATGAGCAGTTCTTC.

At least ten counts were recorded for this clonotype. J is TRBJ2-7 and V is TRBV20-1; D is unclear. V shed 1 base and J shed 2 bases, with 6 bases lying between them. The CDR3 is 12 amino acids. Germline V lookup: CDR1 DFQATT, CDR2 SNEGSKA (reference sequence). CDR3 residues: CSARGLAYEQYF. CDR3 nucleotide sequence: TGCAGTGCTAGAGGGTTAGCCTACGAGCAGTACTTC.

Many counts were recorded for this clonotype. V is TRBV29-1 and J is TRBJ2-1; D might be TRBD1 (6 bases). CDR3 length equals 14 residues. Germline CDR1 SQVTM, CDR2 ANQGSEA. Trimming took 0 bases from V and 4 from J, leaving 10 bases between them. The CDR3 nucleotides read TGCAGCGTTGAAGACAGGGGAATGTACAATGAGCAGTTCTTC. It translates to CSVEDRGMYNEQFF.

There are a few counts of this clonotype. The chain has TRBV20-1 and TRBJ2-2; 8 bases fit TRBD2. The CDR3 sequence is 16 residues long. CDR1 and CDR2 from the germline V gene are DFQATT and SNEGSKA (reference sequence). CDR3 DNA sequence: TGCAGCGTCCTGCTGCTGAGCGGGAGCGGAACCGGGGAGCTGTTTTTT. This sequence encodes CSVLLLSGSGTGELFF.

This clonotype was observed at least ten times. The V gene is TRBV6-2 or TRBV6-3, the J gene TRBJ2-7; either TRBD1 or TRBD2 may supply D (5 bases each). The CDR3 sequence is 13 residues long. The germline V gene has CDR1 MNHEY and CDR2 SVGEGT. The V end lost 3 bases, the J end lost 4 bases, and 10 bases lay between the germline ends. For the CDR3, the DNA is TGTGCCAGCAGTTATCGTTGGGGGTACGAGCAGTACTTC. Translation gives CASSYRWGYEQYF.

Of note for this clonotype: One end of the junction fails to match germline, which may point to a read error. The chain uses TRBV11-2 and TRBJ2-3; a weak D match, TRBD2 (6 bases). Germline V gene data show CDR1 as SGHAT and CDR2 as FQNNGV. The length of the CDR3 is 14 residues. The DNA of the CDR3 is TGTGCCAGCAGAGATAAGGGGAGGTCAAATCTCCCCCGTTTC. Its translation: CASRDKGRSNLPRF. The full variable domain, completed using reference TRBV11-2 and TRBJ2-3, is EAGVAQSPRYKIIEKRQSVAFWCNPISGHATLYWYQQILGQGPKLLIQFQNNGVVDDSQLPKDRFSAERLKGVDSTLKIQPAKLEDSAVYLCASRDKGRSNLPRFGPGTRLTVL.

The chain is built from TRBV30 and TRBJ1-1; 7 bases agree with TRBD1. In germline, CDR1 is GTSNPN, CDR2 SVGIG (reference sequence). The CDR3 length is 11 residues. V trimming: 5 bases; J trimming: 9 bases; junction bases outside the gene matches: 6. The CDR3 DNA reads as TGTGCCTGGGCTAGGGGACAGCAAGCTTTCTTT. It specifies CAWARGQQAFF.

This chain connects TRBV7-2 to TRBJ1-4; D gene unclear. Germline CDR1 and CDR2: SGHTA and FQGNSA. This CDR3 contains 15 residues. Trimming took off 5 bases at V and 0 bases at J, with 10 bases between the two ends. The CDR3 DNA is TGTGCCAGCAGCCCCAGACCTGCAACTAATGAAAAACTGTTTTTT. Protein sequence: CASSPRPATNEKLFF.

CDR3 amino acids: CASSLVRGSYEQFF. CDR3 DNA sequence: TGTGCCAGCAGCTTAGTTCGAGGGAGTTATGAGCAGTTCTTC. The chain recombines TRBV7-9 with TRBJ2-1; perhaps TRBD2 as D (5 bases). Germline CDR1 and CDR2: SEHNR and FQNEAQ (reference sequence). The ends were cut back, 1 base at V and 8 bases at J, with 12 bases in the middle. This CDR3 is 14 amino acids long. Complete variable domain (other parts from reference TRBV7-9 and TRBJ2-1): DTGVSQNPRHKITKRGQNVTFRCDPISEHNRLYWYRQTLGQGPEFLTYFQNEAQLEKSRLLSDRFSAERPKGSFSTLEIQRTEQGDSAMYLCASSLVRGSYEQFFGPGTRLTVL.

In this sample, this clonotype turned up many times. This chain uses TRBV4-3 with TRBJ1-1; no clear D. The CDR3 spans 15 residues. Trimming took 2 bases from V and 4 from J, leaving 14 bases between them. The germline CDR1 and CDR2 sequences are LGHNA and YSLEER. The CDR3 spells CASSQQYGVGTEAFF. The DNA for the CDR3 is TGCGCCAGCAGCCAACAGTACGGGGTGGGCACTGAAGCTTTCTTT.

This sequence joins TRBV6-2 or TRBV6-3 and TRBJ2-7; D is unresolved. CDR1 is MNHEY and CDR2 is SVGEGT in the germline V gene. This CDR3 is built from 14 residues. The V end was cut by 0 bases, the J end by 3 bases, with 9 bases between. The CDR3 spells CASSYSWQVYEQYF. CDR3 in DNA: TGTGCCAGCAGTTACTCGTGGCAGGTCTACGAGCAGTACTTC.

This chain joins TRBV6-5 and TRBJ2-7, with 11 bases matching TRBD1. J gave up 3 bases and V 4 bases, and 5 bases lay outside the gene matches. The V gene's germline CDR1 is MNHEY and CDR2 SVGAGI. The CDR3 extends over 15 amino acids. The CDR3 DNA sequence: TGTGCCAGCAGTTCGGACAGGGGGCGCATCTACGAGCAGTACTTC. Its protein product is CASSSDRGRIYEQYF.

Only a few counts were recorded for this clonotype. V usage is TRBV20-1 and J usage is TRBJ2-3; weak D call: TRBD2 (6 bases). In germline, CDR1 is DFQATT, CDR2 SNEGSKA (reference sequence). V was pared by 2 bases and J by 4 bases, with 28 bases between. The CDR3 consists of 19 residues. CDR3 residues: CSARSYGGGAFRFPDTQYF. CDR3 bases: TGCAGTGCTAGATCCTACGGGGGAGGAGCCTTTAGGTTTCCAGATACGCAGTATTTT.

This clonotype showed up just a few times. The chain links TRBV12-3 or TRBV12-4 to TRBJ1-6; D gene uncertain. The CDR3 consists of 13 residues. V was shortened by 3 bases and J by 6 bases, with 6 bases between the two germline ends. DNA for the CDR3: TGTGCCAGCAGTTTTAGGGTTAATTCACCCCTCCACTTT. Residues: CASSFRVNSPLHF.

The chain is built from TRBV12-3 or TRBV12-4 and TRBJ2-1, with 8 nucleotides matching TRBD1. The J segment lost 5 bases and the V segment lost 6 bases, leaving 9 bases of the junction unmatched. The CDR3 spans 15 residues. CDR3 in DNA: TGTGCCAGCAGGATCGGGACAGGCACCGACAATGAGCAGTTCTTC. Translating gives CASRIGTGTDNEQFF.

This clonotype occurred many times. In DNA, the CDR3 is TGCAGTGCTAGAAGACCAACCGGCTATGGCTACACCTTC. Protein sequence: CSARRPTGYGYTF. This chain joins TRBV20-1 and TRBJ1-2; unclear D gene. There are 13 residues in the CDR3. In germline, CDR1 is DFQATT, CDR2 SNEGSKA (reference sequence). Trimming removed 2 bases from V and 4 bases from J, with 11 bases in between.

This clonotype was counted a few times. V is TRBV29-1 and J is TRBJ2-2; 10 bases agree with TRBD2. From germline, CDR1 is SQVTM and CDR2 ANQGSEA. The trim removed 6 bases at V and 4 bases at J, leaving 11 bases unmatched. The length of the CDR3 is 16 residues. CDR3 sequence: CSVDAYEREGTGELFF. The CDR3 coding sequence is TGCAGCGTCGACGCCTATGAGCGGGAGGGCACCGGGGAGCTGTTTTTT.

The CDR3 reads CASRVDRLNTEAFF. CDR3 DNA: TGTGCCAGCAGGGTGGACAGATTGAACACTGAAGCTTTCTTT. The rearrangement joins TRBV7-2 to TRBJ1-1; D is possibly TRBD1 (6 bases). Germline-derived CDR1 and CDR2 are SGHTA and FQGNSA. The CDR3 has 14 residues. Trimming took off 6 bases at V and 0 bases at J, with 11 bases between the two ends. The full variable domain, with the rest looked up from reference TRBV7-2 and TRBJ1-1, is GAGVSQSPSNKVTEKGKDVELRCDPISGHTALYWYRQSLGQGLEFLIYFQGNSAPDKSGLPSDRFSAERTGGSVSTLTIQRTQQEDSAVYLCASRVDRLNTEAFFGQGTRLTVV.

The V gene is TRBV4-3, the J gene TRBJ1-1; TRBD1 agrees at 7 bases. J lost 2 bases, V lost 2 bases, and 8 bases had no gene match. Germline lookup yields CDR1 LGHNA and CDR2 YSLEER. The CDR3 is made up of 16 amino acids. CDR3 in DNA: TGCGCCAGCAGCCAACGACAGGGCCTATTTAACACTGAAGCTTTCTTT. Its protein is CASSQRQGLFNTEAFF.

The chain links TRBV5-1 to TRBJ2-3; tentative D call: TRBD1 (6 bases). The V end was cut by 3 bases, the J end by 1 base, with 9 bases between. The CDR3 length is 14 residues. Looked up from germline, CDR1 is SGHRS and CDR2 is YFSETQ. The DNA for the CDR3 is TGCGCCAGCAGCTCAGGGGACCGCACAGATACGCAGTATTTT. Its translation is CASSSGDRTDTQYF.

Concerning this clonotype itself: This may come from a read error, since a much larger clone is one base off. The V call is TRBV25-1, the J call TRBJ1-5; unclear D gene. Trimming pared 2 bases from V and 2 bases from J, leaving 10 bases between. There are 15 residues in the CDR3. The germline V gene encodes CDR1 MGHDK and CDR2 SYGVNS. The CDR3 region is CASSEGSGGNQPQHF. DNA for the CDR3: TGTGCCAGCAGTGAAGGGAGTGGGGGCAATCAGCCCCAGCATTTT.

This clonotype was observed once. The genes are TRBV7-2 and TRBJ2-3; D is possibly TRBD1 (6 bases). Germline V lookup: CDR1 SGHTA, CDR2 FQGNSA. Trimming stripped 7 bases from V and 0 bases from J, with 11 bases between. This CDR3 is built from 14 residues. The CDR3 here is CASTQDRSTDTQYF. CDR3 nucleotide sequence: TGTGCCAGCACCCAGGACAGAAGCACAGATACGCAGTATTTT.

The chain couples TRBV7-8 to TRBJ1-1; D might be TRBD1 (6 bases). Germline V gene lookup returns CDR1 SGHVS and CDR2 FQNEAQ. The CDR3 spans 14 residues. Trimming shortened V by 5 bases and J by 2 bases, and 12 bases separated the two germline ends. DNA of the CDR3: TGTGCCAGCAGCCCCAGGGGCAGTAACACTGAAGCTTTCTTT. Its translation: CASSPRGSNTEAFF.

V and J are TRBV6-5 and TRBJ2-7, with 7 bases fitting TRBD2. The CDR3 consists of 16 residues. J lost 0 bases, V lost 2 bases, and 7 bases had no gene match. Germline lookup yields CDR1 MNHEY and CDR2 SVGAGI. The DNA of the CDR3 is TGTGCCAGCAGTTACGCCCTAGCGGACCTCTCCTACGAGCAGTACTTC. Translating gives CASSYALADLSYEQYF.

There are a few counts of this clonotype. The V and J genes are TRBV3-1 and TRBJ2-1; 14 positions match TRBD2. Looked up from germline, CDR1 is LGHDT and CDR2 is YNNKEL (reference sequence). J was trimmed by 7 bases and V by 6 bases; bases with no gene match: 14. This CDR3 region has 18 residues. This CDR3 reads CASSRGLAGEPGTNEQFF. The CDR3 DNA is TGTGCCAGCAGTCGGGGACTAGCGGGGGAACCAGGAACGAATGAGCAGTTCTTC.